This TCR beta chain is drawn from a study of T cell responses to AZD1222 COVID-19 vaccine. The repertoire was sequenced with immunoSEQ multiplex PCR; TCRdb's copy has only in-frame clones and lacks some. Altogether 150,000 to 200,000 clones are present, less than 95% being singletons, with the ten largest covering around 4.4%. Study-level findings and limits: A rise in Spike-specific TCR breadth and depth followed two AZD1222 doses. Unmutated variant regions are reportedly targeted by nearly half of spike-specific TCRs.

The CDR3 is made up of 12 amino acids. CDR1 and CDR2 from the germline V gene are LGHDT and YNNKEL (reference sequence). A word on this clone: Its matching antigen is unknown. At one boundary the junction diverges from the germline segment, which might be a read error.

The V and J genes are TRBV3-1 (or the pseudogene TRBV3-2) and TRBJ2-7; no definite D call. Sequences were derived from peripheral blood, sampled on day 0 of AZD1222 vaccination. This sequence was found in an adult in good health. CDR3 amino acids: CASSQDRGPGVF. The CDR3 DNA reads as TGTGCCAGCAGCCAAGATCGCGGCCCTGGGGTTTTC.